This T cell receptor beta chain was profiled in a study of OX40 agonist ivuxolimab in advanced cancers. On the study more broadly: Six ivuxolimab dose levels, 0.01 to 10 mg/kg, were given intravenously every 2 weeks. The study enrolled dose-escalation patients with hepatocellular carcinoma, melanoma, renal cell or head and neck cancer. Study results and limitations: Compared with CD4+, CD8+ T cells on average had more expanded clones. Among the lowest peripheral clonal expansion occurred in 0.1-3.0 mg/kg partial responders.

The germline V and J ends were trimmed by 5 bases and 3 bases, with 14 bases remaining between them. The CDR3 runs 15 residues. Germline CDR1 and CDR2: MNHNS and SASEGT. Profiling relied on immunoSEQ multiplex PCR, and the TCRdb table lists in-frame clones only, not all of them. The table records about 90,000 clones, less than 95% of them present only once. Of note for this clone: No antigen is known for it.

The specimen was CD4+ or CD8+ T cells sorted from blood, collected in a trial of the OX40 agonist ivuxolimab. This receptor was obtained from an adult with an advanced solid tumor such as melanoma, head and neck, liver or kidney cancer. The chain joins TRBV6-1 to TRBJ2-1, with D possibly matching TRBD1 (6 bases). CDR3 residues: CASSPTTGSYNEQFF. The CDR3 DNA sequence: TGTGCCAGCAGTCCGACGACAGGCAGCTACAATGAGCAGTTCTTC.